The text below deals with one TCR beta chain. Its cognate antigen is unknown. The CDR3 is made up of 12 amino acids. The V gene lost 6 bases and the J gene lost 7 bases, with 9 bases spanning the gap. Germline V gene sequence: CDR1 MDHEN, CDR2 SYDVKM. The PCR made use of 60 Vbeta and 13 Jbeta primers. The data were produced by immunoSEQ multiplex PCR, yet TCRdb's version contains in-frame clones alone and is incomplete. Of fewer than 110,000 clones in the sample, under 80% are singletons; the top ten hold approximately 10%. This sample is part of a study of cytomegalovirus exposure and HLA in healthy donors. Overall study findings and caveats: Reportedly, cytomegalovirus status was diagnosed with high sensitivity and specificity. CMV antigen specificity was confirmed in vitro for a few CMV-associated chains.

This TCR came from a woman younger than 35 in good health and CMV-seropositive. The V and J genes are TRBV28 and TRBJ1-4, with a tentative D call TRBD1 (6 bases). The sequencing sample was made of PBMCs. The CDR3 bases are TGTGCCAGCAGCAACAGGGTTGAAAAACTGTTTTTT. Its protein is CASSNRVEKLFF.